This T cell receptor beta chain stems from a study of T cell changes during pregnancy in multiple sclerosis. The method was immunoSEQ multiplex PCR; TCRdb's version includes in-frame clones alone and lacks a portion of them. The table has around 30,000 clones, roughly nine tenths seen once. V was pared by 6 bases and J by 4 bases, with 6 bases of the junction left unmatched. The CDR3 consists of 14 residues. Germline loops: CDR1 MNHNS, CDR2 SASEGT. The TCR comes from a female donor with multiple sclerosis, enrolled in a pregnancy study. This sequence joins TRBV6-1 and TRBJ2-7; 10 bases agree with TRBD2. The sample consisted of CD4+ T cells from peripheral blood mononuclear cells, taken in the second trimester of pregnancy. The CDR3 region is CASRERGGQYEQYF. CDR3 bases: TGTGCCAGCAGGGAGCGGGGGGGCCAGTACGAGCAGTACTTC.